A single sample is the source of the 19 T cell receptor beta chains below, sequenced in a study of T cells in Graves' hyperthyroidism and ophthalmopathy (dated by TCRdb to about 2019). The library was obtained by multiplex PCR. The instrument was an Illumina HiSeq 2000. TCR beta CDR3 regions were amplified from RNA transcripts. A first-round RT-PCR of the TCR CDR3 used the HTBI primer set with the Qiagen OneStep RT-PCR kit. TCRdb reworked the public reads: Q25 trimming with fastp, MiXCR clone assembly, productive beta chains retained. Entries are consolidated by CDR3 protein sequence, retaining the most common genes and DNA. The sample table lists a few hundred thousand distinct CDR3 sequences, around 15% of them with a count of one. The biggest ten clones account for 30% to 35% of the sample. The sequenced sample was blood. The receptors stem from a woman in her forties or fifties with Graves' hyperthyroidism that later progressed to Graves' ophthalmopathy.

This clonotype turned up a few times. This rearrangement joins TRBV12-5 to TRBJ1-2; no clear D gene. From germline, CDR1 is LGHNT and CDR2 FRNRAP. V was trimmed by 3 bases and J by 6 bases, leaving 14 bases between them. There are 14 residues in the CDR3. As DNA, the CDR3 is TGTGCTAGTGGTTTCGGTCCAGATAAGGATGGCTACACCTTC. The encoded protein is CASGFGPDKDGYTF.

This sequence joins TRBV7-9 and TRBJ2-5, with D perhaps TRBD1 (5 bases). In germline, CDR1 is SEHNR, CDR2 FQNEAQ (reference sequence). V lost 5 bases and J 5 bases, leaving 15 bases between the germline ends. This CDR3 has 14 residues. In DNA, the CDR3 is TGTGCCAGCAGCGTAGAACCAGGGCTGGAGACCCAGTACTTC. Translating it yields CASSVEPGLETQYF.

At least ten counts were recorded for this clonotype. The chain is built from TRBV20-1 and TRBJ1-1; possible D gene TRBD1, 6 bases. Trimming removed 5 bases at V and 1 base at J, with 11 bases between. The CDR3 has 13 residues. In germline, CDR1 is DFQATT, CDR2 SNEGSKA (reference sequence). The CDR3 DNA sequence: TGCAGTGCTCCGGACAGAACGAACACTGAAGCTTTCTTT. It encodes CSAPDRTNTEAFF.

This clonotype showed up just a few times. The V gene is TRBV7-9, the J gene TRBJ1-3, with D unclear. The CDR3 totals 16 residues. Germline CDR1 is SEHNR and CDR2 is FQNEAQ (reference sequence). V gave up 3 bases and J gave up 0 bases, with 12 bases separating them. CDR3 DNA: TGTGCCAGCAGCTTCGGCGGAAGGGACTCTGGAAACACCATATATTTT. Translated, it gives CASSFGGRDSGNTIYF.

This clonotype was picked up many times. V usage is TRBV3-1 and J usage is TRBJ2-7, with D uncertain. V shed 0 bases and J shed 6 bases, with 6 bases lying between them. CDR1 and CDR2 (germline): LGHDT, YNNKEL (reference sequence). The CDR3 runs to 12 residues. CDR3 sequence (DNA): TGTGCCAGCAGCCAAGACGACCGCGAGCAGTACTTC. It translates to CASSQDDREQYF.

This clonotype was detected ten times or more. The gene calls are TRBV29-1 and TRBJ2-3; no clear D. V lost 5 bases, J lost 1 base, and 7 bases lay in between. This CDR3 has 12 amino acids. The germline V gene has CDR1 SQVTM and CDR2 ANQGSEA. As DNA, the CDR3 is TGCAGCGTTCAGGCGGGCACAGATACGCAGTATTTT. This codes for CSVQAGTDTQYF.

This clonotype was seen repeatedly, ten times or more. The chain joins TRBV20-1 to TRBJ2-3, with D uncertain. Trimming removed 2 bases from V and 6 bases from J, with 6 bases in between. The length of the CDR3 is 11 residues. CDR1 and CDR2 (germline): DFQATT, SNEGSKA (reference sequence). CDR3 nucleotide sequence: TGCAGTGCTAGAAGTTCGGATACGCAGTATTTT. Protein product: CSARSSDTQYF.

This clonotype was recorded at least ten times. V and J are TRBV6-1 and TRBJ2-7; 9 bases agree with TRBD1. V lost 7 bases and J lost 4; bases outside the gene matches: 8. The germline V gene encodes CDR1 MNHNS and CDR2 SASEGT. The CDR3 has 14 amino acids. CDR3 coding DNA: TGTGCCAGCAAGAGGACAGGGGAAGAGTACGAGCAGTACTTC. Encoded protein: CASKRTGEEYEQYF.

In its sample, this clonotype was seen a few times. One base away lies a much larger clone, so this may be a sequencing read error. V gene TRBV27 combines with J gene TRBJ1-2, with TRBD1 identical over 8 bases. CDR3 length equals 12 residues. Germline V gene data show CDR1 as MNHEY and CDR2 as SMNVEV (reference sequence). The junction had 4 bases not matched to a gene; V was cut back by 8 bases and J by 5 bases. The CDR3 DNA sequence: TGTGCCAGCGGGAGGACAGGGTATGGCTACACCTTC. This translates into CASGRTGYGYTF.

At least ten counts were recorded for this clonotype. The V and J genes are TRBV9 and TRBJ2-3, with TRBD2 identical over 13 bases. Germline CDR1 and CDR2: SGDLS and YYNGEE. V lost 4 bases, J lost 4 bases, and 6 bases stayed unmatched. This CDR3 has 16 amino acids. The CDR3 sequence: CASSPQTSGRSDTQYF. For the CDR3, the DNA is TGTGCCAGCAGCCCCCAGACTAGCGGGAGGTCAGATACGCAGTATTTT.

This clonotype has only a few counts. This rearrangement joins TRBV28 to TRBJ2-2; perhaps TRBD2 as D (5 bases). V was cut by 7 bases and J by 5 bases, with 17 bases left in between. The CDR3 runs 15 residues. Germline V gene data show CDR1 as MDHEN and CDR2 as SYDVKM. The CDR3 loop is CASTSRWRSTGELFF. For the CDR3, the DNA is TGTGCCAGCACTTCCCGTTGGAGGAGTACCGGGGAGCTGTTTTTT.

As regards this clonotype: A much larger clone lies a single base off, so this may be a read error. The rearrangement uses TRBV3-1 and TRBJ2-1; 8 nucleotides line up with TRBD2. The DNA end is a closer match to TRBJ2-7, so the J assignment may be wrong. CDR3 length: 15 amino acids. Germline V gene sequence: CDR1 LGHDT, CDR2 YNNKEL (reference sequence). Here the CDR3 DNA reads TGTGCCAGCAGCCAGCGGGGGGTTACCTACAATGAGCAGTACTTC. Its protein product is CASSQRGVTYNEQYF.

This clonotype was detected ten times or more. The J gene is TRBJ2-1, the V gene TRBV3-1; D gene ambiguous. The germline V gene has CDR1 LGHDT and CDR2 YNNKEL (reference sequence). V was cut by 2 bases and J by 12 bases, with 11 bases left in between. The CDR3 is made up of 12 amino acids. The CDR3 region is CASSQSSRGQFF. DNA of the CDR3: TGTGCCAGCAGCCAAAGCTCCCGAGGGCAGTTCTTC.

Only a few counts were recorded for this clonotype. The J gene is TRBJ2-7, the V gene TRBV7-9; no definite D call. V was trimmed by 1 base and J by 5 bases, leaving 9 bases between them. The germline V gene encodes CDR1 SEHNR and CDR2 FQNEAQ (reference sequence). The CDR3 is 13 amino acids. CDR3 sequence: CASSLVGGNEQYF. DNA of the CDR3: TGTGCCAGCAGCTTAGTTGGTGGGAACGAGCAGTACTTC.

This clonotype has a count of ten or more. This sequence joins TRBV12-3 or TRBV12-4 and TRBJ2-3, with 12 bases lining up with TRBD1. The CDR3 runs to 14 residues. The J segment lost 7 bases and the V segment lost 7 bases, leaving 6 bases of the junction unmatched. The CDR3: CASTPGQGANTQYF. CDR3 DNA: TGTGCCAGCACCCCGGGACAGGGGGCTAATACGCAGTATTTT.

In its sample, this clonotype was seen a few times. The chain couples TRBV5-4 to TRBJ1-1; 8 bases agree with TRBD1. Germline V gives CDR1 SGHNT, CDR2 YYREEE (reference sequence). The CDR3 totals 16 residues. V trimming: 1 base; J trimming: 3 bases; junction bases outside the gene matches: 8. The CDR3 DNA is TGTGCCAGCAGCTTGCAGGGGGCGCCTCTCGACACTGAAGCTTTCTTT. Encoded protein: CASSLQGAPLDTEAFF.

The table lists this clonotype with many counts. The rearrangement links TRBV12-3 or TRBV12-4 to TRBJ1-5; D not resolved. Trimming took off 5 bases at V and 2 bases at J, with 19 bases between the two ends. CDR3 size: 17 residues. CDR3 amino acids: CASSLNLGPRGNQPQHF. CDR3 DNA: TGTGCCAGCAGTCTGAACCTCGGACCGAGGGGCAATCAGCCCCAGCATTTT.

The sample holds many counts of this clonotype. The chain is built from TRBV20-1 and TRBJ2-5, with a possible D match to TRBD2 (5 bases). Germline V CDR1 and CDR2: DFQATT, SNEGSKA (reference sequence). Trimming took off 8 bases at V and 4 bases at J, with 8 bases between the two ends. The CDR3 runs 10 residues. The CDR3 loop is CSLRGETQYF. In nucleotides, the CDR3 is TGCAGTCTCCGGGGAGAGACCCAGTACTTC.

This clonotype showed up many times. The gene calls are TRBV11-2 and TRBJ2-1; the D is unclear. Germline V gene lookup returns CDR1 SGHAT and CDR2 FQNNGV. This CDR3 contains 16 residues. V lost 3 bases and J 5 bases, leaving 17 bases between the germline ends. The CDR3 DNA follows: TGTGCCAGCAGCTTTACTTCGGCGAAAGTCGACAATGAGCAGTTCTTC. Amino acid sequence: CASSFTSAKVDNEQFF.